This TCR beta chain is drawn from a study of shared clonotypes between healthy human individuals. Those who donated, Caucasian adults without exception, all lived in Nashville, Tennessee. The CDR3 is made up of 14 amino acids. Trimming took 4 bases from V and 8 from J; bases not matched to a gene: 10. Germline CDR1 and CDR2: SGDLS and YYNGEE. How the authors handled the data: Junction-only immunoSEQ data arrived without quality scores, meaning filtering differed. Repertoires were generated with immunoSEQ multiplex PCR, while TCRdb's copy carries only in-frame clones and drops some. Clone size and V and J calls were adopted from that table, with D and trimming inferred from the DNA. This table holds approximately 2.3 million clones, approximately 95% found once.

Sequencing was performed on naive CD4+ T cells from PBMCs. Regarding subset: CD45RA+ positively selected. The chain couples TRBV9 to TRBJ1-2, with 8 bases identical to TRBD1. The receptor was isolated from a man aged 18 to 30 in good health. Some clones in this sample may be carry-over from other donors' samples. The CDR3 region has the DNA TGTGCCAGCAGCACCCACGGACAGGGAGGGGGCTACACCTTC. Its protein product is CASSTHGQGGGYTF.